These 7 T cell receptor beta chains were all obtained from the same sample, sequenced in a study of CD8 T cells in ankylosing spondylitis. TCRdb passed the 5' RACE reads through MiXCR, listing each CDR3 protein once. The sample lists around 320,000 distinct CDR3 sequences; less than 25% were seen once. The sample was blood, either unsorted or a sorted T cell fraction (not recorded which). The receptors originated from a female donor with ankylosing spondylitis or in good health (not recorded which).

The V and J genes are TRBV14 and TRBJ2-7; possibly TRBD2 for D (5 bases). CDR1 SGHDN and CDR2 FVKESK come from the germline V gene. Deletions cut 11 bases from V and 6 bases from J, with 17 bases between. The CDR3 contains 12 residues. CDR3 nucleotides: TGTGCCGGCCCCCAACTAGTTTTCGAGCAGTACTTC. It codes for CAGPQLVFEQYF. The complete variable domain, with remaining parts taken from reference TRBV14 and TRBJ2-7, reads EAGVTQFPSHSVIEKGQTVTLRCDPISGHDNLYWYRRVMGKEIKFLLHFVKESKQDESGMPNNRFLAERTGGTYSTLKVQPAELEDSGVYFCAGPQLVFEQYFGPGTRLTVT.

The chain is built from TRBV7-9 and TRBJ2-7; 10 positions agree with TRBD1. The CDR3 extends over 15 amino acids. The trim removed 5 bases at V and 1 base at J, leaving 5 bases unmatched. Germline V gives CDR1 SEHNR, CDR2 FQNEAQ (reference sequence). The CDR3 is CASSGTGAWSYEQYF. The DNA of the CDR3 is TGTGCCAGCAGCGGGACAGGGGCTTGGTCCTACGAGCAGTACTTC.

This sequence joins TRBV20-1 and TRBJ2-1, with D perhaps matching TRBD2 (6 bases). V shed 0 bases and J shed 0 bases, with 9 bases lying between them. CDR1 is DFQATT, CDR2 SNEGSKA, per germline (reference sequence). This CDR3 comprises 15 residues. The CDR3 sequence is CSARERRGSYNEQFF. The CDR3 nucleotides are TGCAGTGCTAGAGAGCGGAGGGGCTCCTACAATGAGCAGTTCTTC.

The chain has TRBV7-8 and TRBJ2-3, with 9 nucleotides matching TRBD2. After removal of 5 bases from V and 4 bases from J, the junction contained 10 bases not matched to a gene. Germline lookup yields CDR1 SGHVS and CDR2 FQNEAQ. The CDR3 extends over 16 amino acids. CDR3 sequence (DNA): TGTGCCAGCAGCCTCCTAGCGGGGCAACGGGCAGATACGCAGTATTTT. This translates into CASSLLAGQRADTQYF.

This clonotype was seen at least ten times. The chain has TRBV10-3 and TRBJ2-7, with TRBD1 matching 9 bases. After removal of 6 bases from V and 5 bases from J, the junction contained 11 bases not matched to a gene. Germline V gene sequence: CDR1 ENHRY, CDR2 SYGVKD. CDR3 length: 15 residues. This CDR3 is CAISARTGVLDEQYF. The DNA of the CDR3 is TGTGCCATCAGCGCCCGGACAGGGGTCCTAGACGAGCAGTACTTC.

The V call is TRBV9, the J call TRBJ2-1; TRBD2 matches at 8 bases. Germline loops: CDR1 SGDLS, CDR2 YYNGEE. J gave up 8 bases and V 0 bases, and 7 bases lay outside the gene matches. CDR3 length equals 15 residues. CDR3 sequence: CASSVAYREGHEQFF. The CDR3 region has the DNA TGTGCCAGCAGCGTAGCCTATCGGGAGGGACATGAGCAGTTCTTC.

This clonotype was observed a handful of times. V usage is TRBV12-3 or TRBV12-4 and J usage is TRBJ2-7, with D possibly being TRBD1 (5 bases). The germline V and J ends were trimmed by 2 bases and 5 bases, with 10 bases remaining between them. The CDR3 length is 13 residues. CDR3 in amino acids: CASSLQGRDEQYF. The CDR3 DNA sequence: TGTGCCAGCAGTTTACAGGGTCGCGACGAGCAGTACTTC.